These 27 T cell receptor beta chains were all obtained from the same sample, sequenced in a study of OX40 agonist ivuxolimab in advanced cancers. Profiled with immunoSEQ multiplex PCR; TCRdb holds only in-frame clones, not every one. The table records some 150,000 clones, 90% of them present only once. This specimen consisted of CD4+ or CD8+ T cells sorted from blood, obtained in a trial of the OX40 agonist ivuxolimab. Receptors were obtained from an adult with an advanced solid tumor such as melanoma, head and neck, liver or kidney cancer.

The rearrangement uses TRBV5-1 and TRBJ2-3, with D perhaps matching TRBD1 or TRBD2 (5 bases each). Germline loops: CDR1 SGHRS, CDR2 YFSETQ. The CDR3 runs 14 residues. Trimming left V 0 bases short and J 6 bases short, with 11 bases between. CDR3 loop: CASSLEWGFDTQYF. CDR3 sequence (DNA): TGCGCCAGCAGCTTGGAATGGGGGTTCGATACGCAGTATTTT.

CDR3 protein: CASSITRDDTQYF. DNA of the CDR3: TGTGCCAGTAGTATAACCAGGGATGATACGCAGTATTTT. V usage is TRBV19 and J usage is TRBJ2-3; TRBD1 might be the D (5 bases). Deletions cut 2 bases from V and 6 bases from J, with 9 bases between. The CDR3 covers 13 residues. Germline lookup yields CDR1 LNHDA and CDR2 SQIVND (reference sequence).

The rearrangement uses TRBV19 and TRBJ2-2, with 8 bases that match TRBD1. V was pared by 1 base and J by 5 bases, with 0 bases of the junction left unmatched. Germline V gene sequence: CDR1 LNHDA, CDR2 SQIVND (reference sequence). This CDR3 has 14 residues. The DNA of the CDR3 is TGTGCCAGTAGTATAGGACAGGGGACCGGGGAGCTGTTTTTT. Translation: CASSIGQGTGELFF.

This clone showed up just once. The chain carries TRBV9 and TRBJ1-5; TRBD1 might be the D (5 bases). The CDR3 totals 15 residues. Trimming took off 3 bases at V and 2 bases at J, with 12 bases between the two ends. Germline values: CDR1 SGDLS, CDR2 YYNGEE. Here the CDR3 DNA reads TGTGCCAGCAGCGCGGGACCGAGGGGCAATCAGCCCCAGCATTTT. This codes for CASSAGPRGNQPQHF. Combining the CDR3 with reference TRBV9 and TRBJ1-5 gives the whole variable domain DSGVTQTPKHLITATGQRVTLRCSPRSGDLSVYWYQQSLDQGLQFLIQYYNGEERAKGNILERFSAQQFPDLHSELNLSSLELGDSALYFCASSAGPRGNQPQHFGDGTRLSIL.

V is TRBV9 and J is TRBJ2-5; D remains ambiguous. Germline CDR1 is SGDLS and CDR2 is YYNGEE. This CDR3 has 14 residues. V shed 0 bases and J shed 1 base, with 7 bases lying between them. The CDR3 protein is CASSVGVTQETQYF. In DNA form, the CDR3 reads TGTGCCAGCAGCGTAGGGGTAACCCAAGAGACCCAGTACTTC.

This clone was counted a few times. This chain connects TRBV18 to TRBJ2-2; D may be TRBD2 (5 bases). V lost 1 base and J 2 bases, leaving 11 bases between the germline ends. CDR3 length: 16 amino acids. The V gene's germline CDR1 is KGHSH and CDR2 LQKENI. CDR3 region: CASSPLSGRNTGELFF. As DNA, the CDR3 is TGTGCCAGCTCACCACTCTCGGGAAGAAACACCGGGGAGCTGTTTTTT.

The chain carries TRBV5-1 and TRBJ1-4; 7 bases fit TRBD1. Germline V gene lookup returns CDR1 SGHRS and CDR2 YFSETQ. V shed 4 bases and J 8 bases; nucleotides not matched to a gene: 14. There are 16 residues in the CDR3. The CDR3 region has the DNA TGCGCCAGCAGCAGGGACAGAGCCAGCGGAGGGGAAAAACTGTTTTTT. It encodes CASSRDRASGGEKLFF.

The chain has TRBV6-5 and TRBJ1-4; D may be TRBD1 (5 bases). The CDR3 sequence is 12 residues long. The V end lost 5 bases, the J end lost 10 bases, and 11 bases lay between the germline ends. Germline lookup yields CDR1 MNHEY and CDR2 SVGAGI. Here the CDR3 DNA reads TGTGCCAGCAGTCCCAGGGTTGGAAAACTGTTTTTT. Its translation: CASSPRVGKLFF.

This chain links TRBV28 with TRBJ1-5, with a weak D call TRBD1 (6 bases). V lost 9 bases to trimming and J lost 7 bases, with 25 bases between them. CDR3 size: 16 residues. Germline values: CDR1 MDHEN, CDR2 SYDVKM. This CDR3 reads CASSTNPGQRAQPQHF. The CDR3 DNA is TGTGCCAGTAGTACTAATCCGGGACAACGAGCACAGCCCCAGCATTTT.

The chain uses TRBV9 and TRBJ2-1; D is perhaps TRBD1 or TRBD2 (6 bases each). With 5 bases removed from V and 2 bases from J, the gap between germline ends came to 11 bases. Germline CDR1 and CDR2: SGDLS and YYNGEE. The CDR3 is 14 residues long. CDR3: CASRLGGPYNEQFF. As DNA, the CDR3 is TGTGCCAGCAGACTAGGGGGGCCCTACAATGAGCAGTTCTTC.

The J gene is TRBJ1-2, the V gene TRBV7-9; tentative D call: TRBD1 (6 bases). Germline V gene sequence: CDR1 SEHNR, CDR2 FQNEAQ (reference sequence). The CDR3 consists of 14 residues. Deletions cut 4 bases from V and 3 bases from J, with 12 bases between. The CDR3 here is CASSSRQAYYGYTF. DNA for the CDR3: TGTGCCAGCAGCTCCCGACAGGCGTACTATGGCTACACCTTC. Full variable domain (remainder filled in from reference TRBV7-9 and TRBJ1-2): DTGVSQNPRHKITKRGQNVTFRCDPISEHNRLYWYRQTLGQGPEFLTYFQNEAQLEKSRLLSDRFSAERPKGSFSTLEIQRTEQGDSAMYLCASSSRQAYYGYTFGSGTRLTVV.

The J gene is TRBJ2-7, the V gene TRBV18; D is unclear. The germline V gene encodes CDR1 KGHSH and CDR2 LQKENI. CDR3 length equals 14 residues. V was clipped by 4 bases and J by 3 bases, with 13 bases between them. The CDR3 DNA sequence: TGTGCCAGCTCACTGGGCCCGACGGTCTACGAGCAGTACTTC. Its protein is CASSLGPTVYEQYF.

V and J are TRBV9 and TRBJ1-5; D ambiguous. Germline CDR1 reads SGDLS; CDR2 reads YYNGEE. CDR3 size: 15 residues. Trimming stripped 4 bases from V and 0 bases from J, with 11 bases between. The CDR3 sequence: CASSQEGNSNQPQHF. In nucleotides, the CDR3 is TGTGCCAGCAGCCAGGAGGGCAATAGCAATCAGCCCCAGCATTTT.

This clone was seen a handful of times. The V and J genes are TRBV14 and TRBJ1-5, with 9 bases that match TRBD1. The V gene end was trimmed by 3 bases and the J gene end by 5 bases; junction bases not matched to a gene: 2. CDR3 length: 14 amino acids. CDR1 and CDR2 (germline): SGHDN, FVKESK. Here the CDR3 DNA reads TGTGCCAGCAGCCACCGGACAGGGGATCAGCCCCAGCATTTT. This translates into CASSHRTGDQPQHF. The full variable domain, with the rest looked up from reference TRBV14 and TRBJ1-5, is EAGVTQFPSHSVIEKGQTVTLRCDPISGHDNLYWYRRVMGKEIKFLLHFVKESKQDESGMPNNRFLAERTGGTYSTLKVQPAELEDSGVYFCASSHRTGDQPQHFGDGTRLSIL.

V usage is TRBV9 and J usage is TRBJ2-1; the D gene is possibly TRBD1 (6 bases). V lost 3 bases and J lost 4, with 11 bases in between. Germline values: CDR1 SGDLS, CDR2 YYNGEE. CDR3 size: 14 residues. The DNA for the CDR3 is TGTGCCAGCAGCGAGACAGGACTTTACAATGAGCAGTTCTTC. Its protein is CASSETGLYNEQFF.

For this clone: Because the CDR3's place on the DNA is in doubt, the DNA is left out and the CDR3 is given as listed by TCRdb. CDR3 sequence: CTSSQRWGQGSYNEQFF. The chain is built from TRBV1 and TRBJ2-1; TRBD1, the table's D call, lacks a check against the DNA. TRBV1 is a known pseudogene. The CDR3 is 17 residues long, counting both termini.

A single count supports this clone. V and J are TRBV4-2 and TRBJ1-1; 10 bases align to TRBD1. The germline V gene encodes CDR1 LGHNA and CDR2 YNFKEQ. This CDR3 contains 18 residues. The junction had 12 bases not matched to a gene; V was cut back by 1 base and J by 4 bases. Here the CDR3 reads CASSQGTTGGLYGTEAFF. DNA for the CDR3: TGTGCCAGCAGCCAAGGGACGACAGGGGGCCTTTATGGCACTGAAGCTTTCTTT.

The genes are TRBV28 and TRBJ1-2; TRBD1 matches 8 bases. Germline CDR1 is MDHEN and CDR2 is SYDVKM. With V trimmed by 4 bases and J by 7 bases, 11 bases remained unmatched. CDR3 length: 15 residues. The CDR3 spells CASSSGQGRALGYTF. CDR3 nucleotide sequence: TGTGCCAGCAGTTCCGGACAGGGTCGGGCCCTTGGCTACACCTTC.

V and J are TRBV5-1 and TRBJ1-3; 9 bases align to TRBD1. Germline V gives CDR1 SGHRS, CDR2 YFSETQ. The CDR3 is 16 amino acids. J gave up 2 bases and V 3 bases, and 6 bases lay outside the gene matches. CDR3 coding DNA: TGCGCCAGCAGCTGGACACAGGGGGCTGCTGGAAACACCATATATTTT. It yields the protein CASSWTQGAAGNTIYF.

This chain connects TRBV15 to TRBJ2-1; D is possibly TRBD2 (5 bases). The germline V and J ends were trimmed by 1 base and 9 bases, with 13 bases remaining between them. Germline CDR1 reads LNHNV; CDR2 reads YYDKDF (reference sequence). There are 14 residues in the CDR3. CDR3 in DNA: TGTGCCACCAGCAGAGGTGATACTAGTGCTGAGCAGTTCTTC. Translation: CATSRGDTSAEQFF.

The CDR3 loop reads CASSVKREGPSGELFF. CDR3 nucleotides: TGTGCCAGTAGTGTTAAACGGGAGGGCCCATCCGGGGAGCTGTTTTTT. This chain connects TRBV19 to TRBJ2-2, with TRBD2 matching over 8 bases. The germline gives CDR1 LNHDA, CDR2 SQIVND (reference sequence). V shed 5 bases, J shed 6 bases, and the junction held 11 bases outside the gene matches. The CDR3 sequence is 16 residues long.

The J gene is TRBJ2-1, the V gene TRBV4-2; 10 bases map to TRBD2. CDR1 and CDR2 (germline): LGHNA, YNFKEQ. The CDR3 length is 16 residues. After removal of 3 bases from V and 7 bases from J, the junction contained 9 bases not matched to a gene. The CDR3 loop is CASSQDPSGSWNEQFF. DNA for the CDR3: TGTGCCAGCAGCCAGGACCCTAGCGGGAGTTGGAATGAGCAGTTCTTC.

The genes are TRBV18 and TRBJ1-4, with D uncertain. This CDR3 has 14 residues. With 6 bases removed from V and 8 bases from J, the gap between germline ends came to 16 bases. Germline V gene data show CDR1 as KGHSH and CDR2 as LQKENI. The CDR3 sequence: CASSTDPRGEKLFF. In DNA form, the CDR3 reads TGTGCCAGCTCGACCGACCCTAGAGGCGAAAAACTGTTTTTT.

This clone has a handful of counts. This chain connects TRBV7-6 to TRBJ1-5; no clear D gene. The length of the CDR3 is 13 residues. V was cut by 5 bases and J by 4 bases, with 9 bases left in between. Germline CDR1 is SGHVS and CDR2 is FNYEAQ. In DNA, the CDR3 is TGTGCCAGCAGCAGGTCAGTGAATCAGCCCCAGCATTTT. It is translated as CASSRSVNQPQHF.

The chain recombines TRBV9 with TRBJ1-2; no reliable D call. The germline CDR1 and CDR2 sequences are SGDLS and YYNGEE. CDR3 length: 10 residues. Trimming removed 7 bases from V and 6 bases from J, with 7 bases in between. The CDR3 sequence: CASGPDGYTF. The CDR3 DNA sequence: TGTGCCAGCGGCCCAGATGGCTACACCTTC.

This chain joins TRBV18 and TRBJ2-4; the match to TRBD1 covers 9 bases. In germline, CDR1 is KGHSH, CDR2 LQKENI. V was pared by 1 base and J by 0 bases, with 4 bases of the junction left unmatched. There are 17 residues in the CDR3. The CDR3 protein is CASSPLTGGIAKNIQYF. The CDR3 DNA sequence: TGTGCCAGCTCACCACTGACAGGGGGAATAGCCAAAAACATTCAGTACTTC.

The CDR3 DNA reads as TGCAGCGTACCGCCGTCAGTGGAACAAGAGACCCAGTACTTC. Protein: CSVPPSVEQETQYF. The V call is TRBV29-1, the J call TRBJ2-5; the D is unclear. V lost 6 bases, J lost 2 bases, and 16 bases lay in between. The CDR3 contains 14 residues. Germline CDR1 and CDR2: SQVTM and ANQGSEA.